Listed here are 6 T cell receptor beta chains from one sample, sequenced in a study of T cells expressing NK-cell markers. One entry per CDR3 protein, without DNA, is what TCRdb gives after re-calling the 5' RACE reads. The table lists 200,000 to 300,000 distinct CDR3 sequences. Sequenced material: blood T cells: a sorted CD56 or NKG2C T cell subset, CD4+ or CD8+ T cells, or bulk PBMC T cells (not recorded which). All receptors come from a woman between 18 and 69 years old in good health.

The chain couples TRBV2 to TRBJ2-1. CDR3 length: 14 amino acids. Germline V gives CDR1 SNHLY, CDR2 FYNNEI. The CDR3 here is CASRDRRLDNEQFF.

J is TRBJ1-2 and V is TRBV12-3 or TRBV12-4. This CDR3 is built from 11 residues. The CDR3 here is CASSLDYGYTF.

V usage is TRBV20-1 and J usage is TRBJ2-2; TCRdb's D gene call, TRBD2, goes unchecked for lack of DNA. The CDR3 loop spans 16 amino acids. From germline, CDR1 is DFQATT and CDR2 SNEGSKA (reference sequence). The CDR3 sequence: CSADDTSGRAPGELFF.

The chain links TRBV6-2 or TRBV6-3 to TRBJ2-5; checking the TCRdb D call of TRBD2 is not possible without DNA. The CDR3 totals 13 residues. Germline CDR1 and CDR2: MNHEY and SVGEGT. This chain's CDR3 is CASSKLEQETQYF.

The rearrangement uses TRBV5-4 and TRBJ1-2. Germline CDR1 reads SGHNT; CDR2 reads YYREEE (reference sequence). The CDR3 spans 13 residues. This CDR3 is CASSLPSNYGYTF.

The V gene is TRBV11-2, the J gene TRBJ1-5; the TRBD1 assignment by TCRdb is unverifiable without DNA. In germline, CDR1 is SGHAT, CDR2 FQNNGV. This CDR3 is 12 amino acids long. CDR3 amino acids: CASSSLGQPQHF.